The present TCR beta chain was sequenced within a study of blood T cells in healthy people across ages. Deletions cut 1 base from V and 3 bases from J, with 9 bases between. The germline V gene has CDR1 SGHTA and CDR2 FQGNSA. The CDR3 runs 15 residues. A sample-barcoded 5' primer and a J-beta primer mix were used in a second PCR of roughly 6 to 12 cycles. TCRdb processed the 5' RACE reads anew with MiXCR; each CDR3 protein has one entry. The sample lists around 500,000 distinct CDR3 sequences; about 27% were seen once. The authors isolated at least 6.5 million PBMCs per sample. Separately, the same data were catalogued under a study of T cells of mothers and their children.

Sequences were obtained from blood. V is TRBV7-2 and J is TRBJ1-4; tentative D call: TRBD1 (5 bases). This TCR was recovered from a boy between 2 and 10 years old in good health. The CDR3: CASSLVGRPNEKLFF. The DNA for the CDR3 is TGTGCCAGCAGCTTAGTGGGACGGCCTAATGAAAAACTGTTTTTT.